These T cell receptor beta chains were read from a single sample in a study of T cells after posttransplantation cyclophosphamide. TCRdb keeps only in-frame clones here, not all; method: immunoSEQ multiplex PCR. The sample lists over 20,000 clones, roughly 98% occurring once. The specimen was naive CD8+ T cells sorted from PBMCs. These receptor sequences come from a middle-aged man in good health, CMV-negative, and a related stem cell transplant donor. The CDR3 runs from the conserved cysteine through the conserved F or W. A D gene is named only where the DNA matches it firmly.

d_gene,v_gene,CDR3aa
.,TRBV25-1,CASSDLKGATEKLFF
.,TRBV30,CAWNPDSNTGELFF
.,TRBV28,CASRLRPISTASSYEQYF
TRBD1,TRBV7-6,CASSLNRGPFSYNEQFF
.,TRBV4-1,CASSQAQGYAEAFF
TRBD1,TRBV13,CASSGQGSYEQYF
TRBD1,TRBV18,CASSPGTVAGYTF
.,TRBV9,CASSARTDSYEQYF
TRBD1,TRBV2,CASSRPGTGDTEAFF
.,TRBV25-1,CASSYLILGAGELFF
TRBD1,TRBV19,CASSIGTGGLVGGYTF
TRBD1,TRBV28,CASSPPPGQLNYGYTF
.,TRBV10-1,CASSGGAEEYEQFF
.,TRBV28,CASSLQYEETQYF
.,TRBV4-1,CASSQDDLFGGYSEQFF
TRBD1,TRBV5-1,CASSLPGQGGYEQYF
TRBD2,TRBV27,CASSLTLREREDYEQYF
.,TRBV7-8,CASSLSYEQYF
.,TRBV28,CASSLMSRSGEQYF
TRBD1,TRBV9,CASSVGWRTGNYEQYF
TRBD1,TRBV19,CASTFSGTGRQPQHF
.,TRBV5-1,CASSLGETGGETQYF
.,TRBV5-4,CASSLSGNEQFF